A single T cell receptor (beta chain) is shown here with its context. V shed 0 bases, J shed 7 bases, and the junction held 11 bases outside the gene matches. Germline CDR1 is GTSNPN and CDR2 is SVGIG (reference sequence). The CDR3 has 15 residues. This sample was taken from a study of OX40 agonist ivuxolimab in advanced cancers. TCRdb's copy holds only in-frame clones and misses some; the assay was immunoSEQ multiplex PCR. The sample shows about 86,000 clones, 87% of them seen only once. The sequence derives from an adult with an advanced solid tumor such as melanoma, head and neck, liver or kidney cancer. Sequences were derived from CD4+ or CD8+ T cells sorted from blood, sampled in a trial of the OX40 agonist ivuxolimab. The chain uses TRBV30 and TRBJ1-2, with TRBD1 identical over 7 bases. In nucleotides, the CDR3 is TGTGCCTGGAGTGTATTATATGAGGGGGCTGGTGGCTACACCTTC. This codes for CAWSVLYEGAGGYTF. The full variable domain, its missing parts supplied by reference TRBV30 and TRBJ1-2, is SQTIHQWPATLVQPVGSPLSLECTVEGTSNPNLYWYRQAAGRGLQLLFYSVGIGQISSEVPQNLSASRPQDRQFILSSKKLLLSDSGFYLCAWSVLYEGAGGYTFGSGTRLTVV.